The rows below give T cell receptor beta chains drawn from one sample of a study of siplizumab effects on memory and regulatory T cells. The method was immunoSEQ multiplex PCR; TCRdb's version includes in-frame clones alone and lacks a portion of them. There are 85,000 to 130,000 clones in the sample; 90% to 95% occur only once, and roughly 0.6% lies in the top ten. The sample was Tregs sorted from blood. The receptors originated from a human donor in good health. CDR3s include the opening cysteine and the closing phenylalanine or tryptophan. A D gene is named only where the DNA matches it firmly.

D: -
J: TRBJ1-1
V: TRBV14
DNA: TGTGCCAGCAGCCAACACCCGGGACATAAGGGGGCTTTCTTT
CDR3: CASSQHPGHKGAFF

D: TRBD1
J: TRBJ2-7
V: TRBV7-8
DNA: TGTGCCAGCAGCTTGGGGACAGCTTCCTACGAGCAGTACTTC
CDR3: CASSLGTASYEQYF

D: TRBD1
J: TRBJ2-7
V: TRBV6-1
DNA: TGTGCCAGCAGTAAAGCACGGAGCGAAGGACAGGGAGCCCGCGAGCAGTACTTC
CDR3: CASSKARSEGQGAREQYF

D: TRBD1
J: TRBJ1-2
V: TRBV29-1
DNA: TGCAGCGGTCTCCGACAGGGAGCGGACTATGGCTACACCTTC
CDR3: CSGLRQGADYGYTF

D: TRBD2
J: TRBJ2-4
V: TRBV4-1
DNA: TGCGCCAGCAGCCCCGTCGGTAGCGGGATGGCCAAAAACATTCAGTACTTC
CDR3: CASSPVGSGMAKNIQYF

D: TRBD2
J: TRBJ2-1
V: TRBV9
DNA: TGTGCCAGCAGCGTGGGACTAGCGGGAGGTGAGCAGTTCTTC
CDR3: CASSVGLAGGEQFF

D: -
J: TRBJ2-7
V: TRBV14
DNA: TGTGCCAGCAGCCAAGGACCTGGAACAGGGATGTACGAGCAGTACTTC
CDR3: CASSQGPGTGMYEQYF

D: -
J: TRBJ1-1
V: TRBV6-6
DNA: TGTGCCAGCAGTTACGATGGGGTAGGCACTGAAGCTTTCTTT
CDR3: CASSYDGVGTEAFF

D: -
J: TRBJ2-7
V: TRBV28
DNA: TGTGCCAGCAGTCTTACACCGGACTCCTATCGATCCTACGAGCAGTACTTC
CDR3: CASSLTPDSYRSYEQYF

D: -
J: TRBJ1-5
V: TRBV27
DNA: TGTGCCAGCACCTTTAGGCCAGACGGTGTCGGGCCCCAGCATTTT
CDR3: CASTFRPDGVGPQHF

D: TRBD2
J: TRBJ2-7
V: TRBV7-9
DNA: TGTGCCAGCAGCCGACCCGGGACTAGCTCCTACGAGCAGTACTTC
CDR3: CASSRPGTSSYEQYF

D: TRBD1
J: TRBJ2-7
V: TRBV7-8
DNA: TGTGCCAGCAGCTCTACAGGGGCCCCTAGGTACGAGCAGTACTTC
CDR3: CASSSTGAPRYEQYF

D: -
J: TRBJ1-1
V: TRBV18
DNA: TGTGCCAGCTTGAAGGCAGGGGAAATGAACACTGAAGCTTTCTTT
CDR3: CASLKAGEMNTEAFF

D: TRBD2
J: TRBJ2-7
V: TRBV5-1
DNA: TGCGCCAGCAGCTTGGGGCCTAGCGGGATCTCCTACGAGCAGTACTTC
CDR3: CASSLGPSGISYEQYF

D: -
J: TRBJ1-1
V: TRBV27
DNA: TGTGCCAGCAGTTCCCATGCCGGGATAGGGGCTTTCTTT
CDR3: CASSSHAGIGAFF

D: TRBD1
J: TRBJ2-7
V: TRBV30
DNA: TGTGCCTGGAGTGGTATTTGGACAGGGACCTACGAGCAGTACTTC
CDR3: CAWSGIWTGTYEQYF

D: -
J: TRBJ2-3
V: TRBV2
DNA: TGCGCAGGGGGGCGGCAGTATAGCACAGATACGCAGTATTTT
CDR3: CAGGRQYSTDTQYF